This T cell receptor beta chain was identified during a study of long-term antiretroviral therapy in people with HIV. At survey level, the immunoSEQ assay was run in its v3.0 version. Profiled with immunoSEQ multiplex PCR; TCRdb holds only in-frame clones, not every one. Seen here are over 20,000 clones, about 79% observed once, and the top ten hold 19%. J gave up 8 bases and V 4 bases, and 9 bases lay outside the gene matches. The CDR3 runs to 16 residues. Per the germline V gene, CDR1 is SGHRS and CDR2 is YFSETQ. This sample comprised unsorted PBMCs, obtained 0.1 years before starting antiretroviral therapy. The receptor was isolated from a man between 18 and 35 years old with HIV. V is TRBV5-1 and J is TRBJ2-1; 13 bases are a match to TRBD2. CDR3 protein: CASSPRLAGGQDEQFF. The CDR3 bases are TGCGCCAGCAGCCCCAGACTAGCGGGAGGCCAGGATGAGCAGTTCTTC. Looking up the rest from reference TRBV5-1 and TRBJ2-1 gives the full variable domain: KAGVTQTPRYLIKTRGQQVTLSCSPISGHRSVSWYQQTPGQGLQFLFEYFSETQRNKGNFPGRFSGRQFSNSRSEMNVSTLELGDSALYLCASSPRLAGGQDEQFFGPGTRLTVL.